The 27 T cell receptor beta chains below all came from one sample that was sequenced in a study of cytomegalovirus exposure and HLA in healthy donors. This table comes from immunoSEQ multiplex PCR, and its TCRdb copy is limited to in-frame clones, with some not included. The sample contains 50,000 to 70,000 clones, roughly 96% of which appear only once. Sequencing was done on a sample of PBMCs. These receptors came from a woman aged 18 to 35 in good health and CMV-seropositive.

CDR3 in amino acids: CASSPRTYSTDTQYF. Written as DNA, the CDR3 is TGTGCCAGCAGTCCCCGGACATATAGCACAGATACGCAGTATTTT. J is TRBJ2-3 and V is TRBV27; weak D call: TRBD1 (5 bases). CDR1 is MNHEY and CDR2 is SMNVEV in the germline V gene (reference sequence). With 5 bases removed from V and 0 bases from J, the gap between germline ends came to 12 bases. This CDR3 region has 15 residues.

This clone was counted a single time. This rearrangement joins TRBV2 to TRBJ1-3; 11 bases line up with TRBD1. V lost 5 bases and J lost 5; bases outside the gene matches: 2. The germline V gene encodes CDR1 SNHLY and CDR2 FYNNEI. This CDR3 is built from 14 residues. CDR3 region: CASSSDRGRNTIYF. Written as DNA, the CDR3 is TGTGCCAGCAGTTCGGACAGGGGGCGAAACACCATATATTTT.

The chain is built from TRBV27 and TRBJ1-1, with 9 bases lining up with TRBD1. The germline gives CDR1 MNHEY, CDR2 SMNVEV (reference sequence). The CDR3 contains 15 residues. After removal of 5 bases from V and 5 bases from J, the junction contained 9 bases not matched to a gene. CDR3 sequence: CASSQTTGGWTEAFF. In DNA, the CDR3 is TGTGCCAGCAGTCAAACCACAGGGGGCTGGACTGAAGCTTTCTTT.

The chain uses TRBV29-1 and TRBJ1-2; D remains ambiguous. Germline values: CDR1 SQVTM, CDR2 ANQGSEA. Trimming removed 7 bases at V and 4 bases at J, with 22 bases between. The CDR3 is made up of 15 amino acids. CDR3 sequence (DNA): TGCAGCGCATCTGTGGGCCCTACAGCAGCCTATGGCTACACCTTC. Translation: CSASVGPTAAYGYTF.

CDR3 nucleotide sequence: TGCAGCGTTGTATTGGGCTCCTGGGCTTTCTTT. This sequence encodes CSVVLGSWAFF. J is TRBJ1-1 and V is TRBV29-1; no clear D. The CDR3 totals 11 residues. Per the germline V gene, CDR1 is SQVTM and CDR2 is ANQGSEA. V lost 4 bases, J lost 11 bases, and 14 bases lay in between.

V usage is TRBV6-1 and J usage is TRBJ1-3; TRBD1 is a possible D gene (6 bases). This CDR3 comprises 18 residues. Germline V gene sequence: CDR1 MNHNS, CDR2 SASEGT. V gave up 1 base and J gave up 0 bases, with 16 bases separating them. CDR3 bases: TGTGCCAGCAGTGAAGTTCGGACAGCAAGATCCTCTGGAAACACCATATATTTT. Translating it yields CASSEVRTARSSGNTIYF.

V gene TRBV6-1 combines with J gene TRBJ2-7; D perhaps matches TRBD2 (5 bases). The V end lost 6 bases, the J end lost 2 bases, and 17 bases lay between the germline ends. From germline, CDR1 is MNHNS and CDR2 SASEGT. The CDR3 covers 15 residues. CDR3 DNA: TGTGCCAGCAGCCCTAGAAGTGGACTGGCCTACGAGCAGTACTTC. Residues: CASSPRSGLAYEQYF.

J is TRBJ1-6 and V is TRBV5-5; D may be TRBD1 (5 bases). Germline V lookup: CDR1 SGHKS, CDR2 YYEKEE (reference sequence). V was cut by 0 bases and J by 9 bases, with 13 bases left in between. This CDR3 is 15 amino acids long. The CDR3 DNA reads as TGTGCCAGCAGCTTGGGGCAGGAGGGGATTTCACCCCTCCACTTT. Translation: CASSLGQEGISPLHF.

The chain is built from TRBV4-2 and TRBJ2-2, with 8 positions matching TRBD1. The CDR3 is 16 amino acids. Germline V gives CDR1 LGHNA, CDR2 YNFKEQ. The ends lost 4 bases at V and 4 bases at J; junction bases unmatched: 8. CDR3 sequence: CASSPPDRAGTGELFF. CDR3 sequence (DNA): TGTGCCAGCAGCCCCCCGGACAGGGCCGGCACCGGGGAGCTGTTTTTT.

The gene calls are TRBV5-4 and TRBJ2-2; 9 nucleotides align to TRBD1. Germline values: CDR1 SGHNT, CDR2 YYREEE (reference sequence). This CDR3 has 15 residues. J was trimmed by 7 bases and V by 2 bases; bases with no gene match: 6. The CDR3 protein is CASSFGTGRGGELFF. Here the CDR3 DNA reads TGTGCCAGCAGCTTTGGGACAGGGAGGGGCGGGGAGCTGTTTTTT.

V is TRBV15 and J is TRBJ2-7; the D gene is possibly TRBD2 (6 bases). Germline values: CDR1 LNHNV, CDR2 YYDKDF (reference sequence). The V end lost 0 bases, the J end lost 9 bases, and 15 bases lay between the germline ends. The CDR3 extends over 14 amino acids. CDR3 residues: CATSRDLGGNGQYF. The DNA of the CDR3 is TGTGCCACCAGCAGAGATCTAGGAGGGAACGGGCAGTACTTC.

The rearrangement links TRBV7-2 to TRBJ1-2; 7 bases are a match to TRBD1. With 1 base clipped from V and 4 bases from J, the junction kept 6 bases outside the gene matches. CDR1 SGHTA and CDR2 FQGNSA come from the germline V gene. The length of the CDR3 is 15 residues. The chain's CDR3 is CASSLGQGMGYGYTF. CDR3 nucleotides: TGTGCCAGCAGCTTAGGACAGGGTATGGGCTATGGCTACACCTTC.

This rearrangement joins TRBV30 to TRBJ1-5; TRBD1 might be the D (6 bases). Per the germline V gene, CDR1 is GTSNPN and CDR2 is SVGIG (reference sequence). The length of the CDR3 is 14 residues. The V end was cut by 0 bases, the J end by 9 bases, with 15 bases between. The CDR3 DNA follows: TGTGCCTGGAGTGTGGGGGCCTCGAGTCGGCCCCAGCATTTT. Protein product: CAWSVGASSRPQHF.

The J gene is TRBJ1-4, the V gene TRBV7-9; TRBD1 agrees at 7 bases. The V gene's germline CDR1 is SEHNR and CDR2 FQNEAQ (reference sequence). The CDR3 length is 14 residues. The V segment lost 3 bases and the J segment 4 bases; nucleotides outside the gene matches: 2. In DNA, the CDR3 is TGTGCCAGCAGCTTTGGACAGGATAATGAAAAACTGTTTTTT. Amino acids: CASSFGQDNEKLFF.

In DNA form, the CDR3 reads TGTGCCATCAGTTCAGGGGGGACAGGGATCTACGAGCAGTACTTC. It translates to CAISSGGTGIYEQYF. The genes are TRBV10-3 and TRBJ2-7; TRBD1 matches at 9 bases. Germline CDR1 is ENHRY and CDR2 is SYGVKD. The CDR3 is made up of 15 amino acids. V lost 5 bases, J lost 3 bases, and 8 bases stayed unmatched.

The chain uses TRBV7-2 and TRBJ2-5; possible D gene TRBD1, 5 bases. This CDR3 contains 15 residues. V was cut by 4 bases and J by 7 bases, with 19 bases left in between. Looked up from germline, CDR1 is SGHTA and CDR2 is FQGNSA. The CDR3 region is CASSSNSQGMRTQYF. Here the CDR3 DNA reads TGTGCCAGCAGCTCTAACTCTCAGGGTATGAGGACCCAGTACTTC.

This CDR3 reads CASSEGGQGIVDEQFF. The CDR3 coding sequence is TGTGCCAGCAGTGAAGGTGGACAGGGGATCGTCGATGAGCAGTTCTTC. The chain employs TRBV2 and TRBJ2-1; 9 positions match TRBD1. Trimming took 1 base from V and 8 from J; bases not matched to a gene: 9. This CDR3 contains 16 residues. Germline-derived CDR1 and CDR2 are SNHLY and FYNNEI.

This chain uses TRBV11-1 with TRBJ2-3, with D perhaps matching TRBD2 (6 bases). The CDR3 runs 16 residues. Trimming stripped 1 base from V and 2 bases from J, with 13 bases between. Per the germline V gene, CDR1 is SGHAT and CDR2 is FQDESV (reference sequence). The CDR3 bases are TGTGCCAGCAGCTTAGTCGGGGGTTCCTACACAGATACGCAGTATTTT. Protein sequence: CASSLVGGSYTDTQYF.

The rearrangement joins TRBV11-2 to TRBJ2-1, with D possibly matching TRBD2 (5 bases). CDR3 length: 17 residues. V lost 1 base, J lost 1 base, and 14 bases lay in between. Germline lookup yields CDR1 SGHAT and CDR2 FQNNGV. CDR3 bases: TGTGCCAGCAGCTTAGTACCGGGAAAAGTATCCTACAATGAGCAGTTCTTC. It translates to CASSLVPGKVSYNEQFF.

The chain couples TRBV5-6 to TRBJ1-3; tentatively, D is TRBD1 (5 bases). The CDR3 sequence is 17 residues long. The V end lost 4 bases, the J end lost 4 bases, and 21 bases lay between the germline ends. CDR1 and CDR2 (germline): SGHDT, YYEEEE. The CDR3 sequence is CASSHIRGDFYGNTIYF. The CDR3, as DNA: TGTGCCAGCAGCCACATACGGGGGGACTTCTACGGAAACACCATATATTTT.

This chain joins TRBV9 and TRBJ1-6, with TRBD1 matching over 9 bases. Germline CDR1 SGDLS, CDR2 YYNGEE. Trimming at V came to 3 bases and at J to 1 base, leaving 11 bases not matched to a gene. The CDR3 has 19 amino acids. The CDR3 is CASSGSGQGHESYNSPLHF. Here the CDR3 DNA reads TGTGCCAGCAGCGGGTCGGGACAGGGACACGAGTCCTATAATTCACCCCTCCACTTT. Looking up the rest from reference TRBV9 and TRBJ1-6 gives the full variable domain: DSGVTQTPKHLITATGQRVTLRCSPRSGDLSVYWYQQSLDQGLQFLIQYYNGEERAKGNILERFSAQQFPDLHSELNLSSLELGDSALYFCASSGSGQGHESYNSPLHFGNGTRLTVT.

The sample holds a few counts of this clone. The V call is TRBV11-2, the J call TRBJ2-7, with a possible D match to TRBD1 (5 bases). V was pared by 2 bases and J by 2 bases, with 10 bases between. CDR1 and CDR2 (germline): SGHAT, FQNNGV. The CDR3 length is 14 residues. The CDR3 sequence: CASSLNDSPYEQYF. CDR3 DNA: TGTGCCAGCAGCTTAAATGACAGTCCCTACGAGCAGTACTTC.

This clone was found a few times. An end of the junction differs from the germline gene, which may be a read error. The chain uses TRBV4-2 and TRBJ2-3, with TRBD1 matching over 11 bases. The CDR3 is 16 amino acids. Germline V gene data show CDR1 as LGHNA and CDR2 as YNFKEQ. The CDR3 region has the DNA TGTGCCAGCAGCCAAGCGCGGACAGGGGGCGCAGAAACGCAGTATTTT. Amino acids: CASSQARTGGAETQYF.

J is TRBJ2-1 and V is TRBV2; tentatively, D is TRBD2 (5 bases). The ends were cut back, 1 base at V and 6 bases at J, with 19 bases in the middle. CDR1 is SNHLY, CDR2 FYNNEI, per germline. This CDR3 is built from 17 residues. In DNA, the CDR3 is TGTGCCAGCAGTGAAGGATACGACTACTCGGGTCCCAATGAGCAGTTCTTC. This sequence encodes CASSEGYDYSGPNEQFF.

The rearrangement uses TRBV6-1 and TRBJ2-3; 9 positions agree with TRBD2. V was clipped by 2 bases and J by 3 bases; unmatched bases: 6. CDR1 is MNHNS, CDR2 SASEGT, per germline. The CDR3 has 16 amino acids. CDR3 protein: CASSESRSGRTDTQYF. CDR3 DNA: TGTGCCAGCAGTGAATCGCGTAGCGGGAGAACAGATACGCAGTATTTT.

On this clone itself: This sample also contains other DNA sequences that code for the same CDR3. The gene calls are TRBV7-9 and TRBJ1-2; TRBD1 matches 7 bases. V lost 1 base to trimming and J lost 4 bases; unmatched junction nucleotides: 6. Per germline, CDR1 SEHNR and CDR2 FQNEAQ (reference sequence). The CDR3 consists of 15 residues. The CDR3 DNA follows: TGTGCCAGCAGCTTAGGGGACAGTCTCCTCTATGGCTACACCTTC. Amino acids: CASSLGDSLLYGYTF.

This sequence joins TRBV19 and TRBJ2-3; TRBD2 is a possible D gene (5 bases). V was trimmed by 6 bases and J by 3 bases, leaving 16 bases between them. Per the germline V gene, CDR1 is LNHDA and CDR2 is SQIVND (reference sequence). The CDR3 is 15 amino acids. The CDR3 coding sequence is TGTGCCAGTAGCCAATTGACTACGATGACAGATACGCAGTATTTT. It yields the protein CASSQLTTMTDTQYF.